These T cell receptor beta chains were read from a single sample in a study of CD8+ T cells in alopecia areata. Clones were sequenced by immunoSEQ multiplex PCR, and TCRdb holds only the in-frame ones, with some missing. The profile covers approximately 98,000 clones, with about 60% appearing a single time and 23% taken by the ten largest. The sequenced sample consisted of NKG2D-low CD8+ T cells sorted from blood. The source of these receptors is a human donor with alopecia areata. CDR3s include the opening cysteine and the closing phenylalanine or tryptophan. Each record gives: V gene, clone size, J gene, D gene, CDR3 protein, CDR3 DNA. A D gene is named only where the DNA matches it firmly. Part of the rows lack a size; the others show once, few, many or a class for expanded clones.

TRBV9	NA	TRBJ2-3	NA	CASSARDNTDTQYF	TGTGCCAGCAGCGCACGGGACAATACAGATACGCAGTATTTT
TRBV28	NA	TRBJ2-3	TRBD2	CASRPGLAGRTDTQYF	TGTGCCAGCAGGCCGGGACTAGCGGGTCGCACAGATACGCAGTATTTT
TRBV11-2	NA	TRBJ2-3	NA	CASSLVPDTQYF	TGTGCCAGCAGCTTAGTTCCAGATACGCAGTATTTT
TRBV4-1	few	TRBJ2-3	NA	CASSRIQDTDTQYF	TGCGCCAGCAGCCGGATACAGGACACAGATACGCAGTATTTT
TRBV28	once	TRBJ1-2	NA	CASSLGQVLGYTF	TGTGCCAGCAGTTTGGGGCAGGTGTTGGGCTACACCTTC
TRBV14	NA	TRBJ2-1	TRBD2	CASKLAGEGDEQFF	TGTGCCAGCAAATTAGCGGGAGAGGGGGATGAGCAGTTCTTC
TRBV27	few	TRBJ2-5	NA	CASASRDRQETQYF	TGTGCCAGCGCCAGCCGTGATCGGCAGGAGACCCAGTACTTC
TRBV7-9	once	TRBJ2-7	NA	CASSSGGQPYEQYF	TGTGCCAGCAGCTCCGGTGGACAGCCCTACGAGCAGTACTTC
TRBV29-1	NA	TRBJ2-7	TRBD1	CSVIPGQGTYEQYF	TGCAGCGTGATACCGGGACAGGGCACCTACGAGCAGTACTTC
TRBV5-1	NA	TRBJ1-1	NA	CASSLHKGTEAFF	TGCGCCAGCAGCTTGCATAAGGGGACTGAAGCTTTCTTT
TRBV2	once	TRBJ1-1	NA	CATSGYAAGRMNTEAFF	TGTGCCACCTCTGGTTATGCGGCAGGCAGGATGAACACTGAAGCTTTCTTT
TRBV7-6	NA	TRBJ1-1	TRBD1	CASGYRGPVQEAFF	TGTGCCAGCGGATACAGGGGGCCGGTCCAAGAAGCTTTCTTT
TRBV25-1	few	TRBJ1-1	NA	CASSYLNSQTEAFF	TGTGCCAGCAGTTACTTGAACAGTCAGACTGAAGCTTTCTTT
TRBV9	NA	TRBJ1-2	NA	CASSALGGAEGYTF	TGTGCCAGCAGCGCCCTCGGGGGGGCGGAGGGCTACACCTTC
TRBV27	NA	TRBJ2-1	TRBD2	CASSLDLGLAGYNEQFF	TGTGCCAGCAGCCTCGATCTCGGACTAGCGGGATACAATGAGCAGTTCTTC
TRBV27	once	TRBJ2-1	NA	CASSFQVPSSYNEQFF	TGTGCCAGCAGTTTCCAGGTACCAAGCTCCTACAATGAGCAGTTCTTC
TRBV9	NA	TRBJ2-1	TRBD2	CASSLAGGPMTYNEQFF	TGTGCCAGCAGCTTAGCGGGAGGACCTATGACCTACAATGAGCAGTTCTTC
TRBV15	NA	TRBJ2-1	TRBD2	CATSRGVAGNEQFF	TGTGCCACCAGCAGAGGAGTAGCGGGCAATGAGCAGTTCTTC
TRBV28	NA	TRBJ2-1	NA	CASSFMGSYNEQFF	TGTGCCAGCAGTTTCATGGGCTCCTACAATGAGCAGTTCTTC